The 8 T cell receptor beta chains listed next were all sequenced from one sample in a study of blood T cell repertoires in COVID-19. Using immunoSEQ multiplex PCR, the repertoire was profiled, and TCRdb retains in-frame clones only, with some absent. The sample holds about 30,000 clones, roughly 80% seen once. The sequenced sample was peripheral blood. The receptors were sampled from a human donor in a cohort sampled during active COVID-19.

The chain has TRBV5-1 and TRBJ1-2; no clear D gene. With 4 bases removed from V and 0 bases from J, the gap between germline ends came to 13 bases. Germline values: CDR1 SGHRS, CDR2 YFSETQ. The CDR3 runs to 15 residues. CDR3 coding DNA: TGCGCCAGCAGCCCTGACACGGGAGCTAACTATGGCTACACCTTC. It yields the protein CASSPDTGANYGYTF. The variable domain in full, with the rest retrieved from reference TRBV5-1 and TRBJ1-2, is KAGVTQTPRYLIKTRGQQVTLSCSPISGHRSVSWYQQTPGQGLQFLFEYFSETQRNKGNFPGRFSGRQFSNSRSEMNVSTLELGDSALYLCASSPDTGANYGYTFGSGTRLTVV.

The chain joins TRBV24-1 to TRBJ1-2, with 12 bases fitting TRBD1. The CDR3 is 12 amino acids. With 9 bases clipped from V and 8 bases from J, the junction kept 3 bases outside the gene matches. Looked up from germline, CDR1 is KGHDR and CDR2 is SFDVKD. The CDR3 nucleotides are TGTGCCACCGGGACAGGGGGCTGGGGCTACACCTTC. Protein product: CATGTGGWGYTF.

The chain carries TRBV5-4 and TRBJ1-6; D may be TRBD1 (5 bases). Trimming stripped 0 bases from V and 9 bases from J, with 13 bases between. Looked up from germline, CDR1 is SGHNT and CDR2 is YYREEE (reference sequence). This CDR3 is built from 15 residues. CDR3 in DNA: TGTGCCAGCAGCTTGGCCAGGGCGGTCGGTTCACCCCTCCACTTT. As protein: CASSLARAVGSPLHF.

With regard to this clone: Sequence at one end of the junction differs from germline and may be a read error. The chain couples TRBV29-1 to TRBJ2-3, with 9 bases identical to TRBD1. Looked up from germline, CDR1 is SQVTM and CDR2 is ANQGSEA. CDR3 length: 15 residues. The CDR3 region is CSVEPRGQGTDTQYF. CDR3 nucleotide sequence: TGCAGCGTTGAGCCGAGGGGACAGGGCACGGATACGCAGTATTTT.

The chain links TRBV10-2 to TRBJ2-7; D possibly corresponds to TRBD2 (5 bases). The CDR3 has 14 residues. V was trimmed by 2 bases and J by 7 bases, leaving 15 bases between them. Germline V gene data show CDR1 as WSHSY and CDR2 as SAAADI. CDR3 sequence reads: CASSENRVSGEQYF. CDR3 in DNA: TGCGCCAGCAGTGAGAACCGCGTATCGGGGGAGCAGTACTTC.

The table lists this clone with a few counts. CDR3 sequence: CASSPLSSYEQYF. CDR3 coding DNA: TGTGCCAGCAGCCCCCTGAGCTCCTACGAGCAGTACTTC. This chain links TRBV27 with TRBJ2-7; D is unclear. The CDR3 contains 13 residues. In germline, CDR1 is MNHEY, CDR2 SMNVEV (reference sequence). V lost 6 bases and J 0 bases, leaving 9 bases between the germline ends.

With respect to this clone: At one end, the junction sequence differs from germline, possibly due to a read error. The chain is built from TRBV9 and TRBJ2-7, with a possible D match to TRBD2 (6 bases). This CDR3 is built from 9 residues. Looked up from germline, CDR1 is SGDLS and CDR2 is YYNGEE. The CDR3 DNA is TGCGGGAGTTGCGACGAGCAGTACTTC. This sequence encodes CGSCDEQYF.

The V gene is TRBV27, the J gene TRBJ2-3, with TRBD1 matching 8 bases. CDR1 MNHEY and CDR2 SMNVEV come from the germline V gene (reference sequence). V lost 3 bases and J lost 6; bases outside the gene matches: 2. The CDR3 is 13 residues long. The DNA of the CDR3 is TGTGCCAGCAGTTTTACAGGGGGGGATACGCAGTATTTT. Protein sequence: CASSFTGGDTQYF.